Each of the 2 T cell receptor beta chains below was sequenced from the same sample in a study of early stage breast cancer tumors. Using immunoSEQ multiplex PCR, the repertoire was profiled, and TCRdb retains in-frame clones only, with some absent. The sample has 30,000 or so clones, 60% to 80% seen once; the top ten hold 4.5% to 5%. Material: blood. These receptors were obtained from a person in their forties with breast cancer.

The genes are TRBV4-2 and TRBJ2-6; the D gene is possibly TRBD1 (6 bases). V lost 3 bases to trimming and J lost 3 bases, with 12 bases between them. Germline CDR1 reads LGHNA; CDR2 reads YNFKEQ. The CDR3 contains 16 residues. CDR3 bases: TGTGCCAGCAGCCAGGACCAGGGGAATGGGGCCAACGTCCTGACTTTC. This sequence encodes CASSQDQGNGANVLTF.

This sequence joins TRBV5-1 and TRBJ2-7, with 11 positions matching TRBD2. CDR1 is SGHRS and CDR2 is YFSETQ in the germline V gene. The CDR3 loop spans 16 amino acids. Trimming cost V 0 bases and J 7 bases; bases outside gene matches: 9. This CDR3 reads CASSLGQTSGSGEQYF. CDR3 DNA: TGCGCCAGCAGCTTGGGACAAACTAGCGGGAGCGGGGAGCAGTACTTC.